The 5 T cell receptor beta chains listed next were all sequenced from one sample in a study of regulatory T cells in long-lasting Graves disease (dated by TCRdb to the early 2020s). The library was obtained by multiplex PCR. Sequencer: Illumina HiSeq 4000. CDR3 regions were amplified by Arm-PCR with iRepertoire HTBI primers to construct TCR beta libraries. TCRdb reanalyzed the raw reads on its own, using fastp at Q25 for trimming and MiXCR for clone calling, and kept in-frame beta chains. Each entry is one CDR3 protein sequence, shown with its most common DNA and genes. Within this sample are about 610,000 distinct CDR3 sequences, with about 16% of them counted one time only. Of the sample, 12% is held by the ten largest clones. The time point label on this specimen signifies: newly diagnosed GD, antithyroid drugs for less than 3 months. For both TCR sequencing and RNA sequencing, RNA was extracted from PBMCs using TRIzol.

The same data also went into a second study, on T cells in Graves' hyperthyroidism and ophthalmopathy.

Sequenced here: peripheral blood mononuclear cells (PBMCs), sampled at new diagnosis, from a patient treated with antithyroid drugs. These receptors were collected from a man aged 18 to 30 with Graves disease. Donor details come from another sample of the same person, matched by shared clones.

The chain carries TRBV25-1 and TRBJ2-5, with D unclear. Germline loops: CDR1 MGHDK, CDR2 SYGVNS. The CDR3 length is 14 residues. V lost 1 base, J lost 4 bases, and 10 bases lay in between. CDR3 protein: CASSEFGSGETQYF. The DNA for the CDR3 is TGTGCCAGCAGTGAATTTGGGTCGGGAGAGACCCAGTACTTC. Variable domain in full (rest from reference TRBV25-1 and TRBJ2-5): EADIYQTPRYLVIGTGKKITLECSQTMGHDKMYWYQQDPGMELHLIHYSYGVNSTEKGDLSSESTVSRIRTEHFPLTLESARPSHTSQYLCASSEFGSGETQYFGPGTRLLVL.

Ten or more counts support this clonotype. The chain recombines TRBV30 with TRBJ1-4; no definite D call. Trimming shortened V by 0 bases and J by 7 bases, and 12 bases separated the two germline ends. This CDR3 comprises 14 residues. Per the germline V gene, CDR1 is GTSNPN and CDR2 is SVGIG (reference sequence). This chain's CDR3 is CAWSVPEQTEKLFF. The CDR3 nucleotides are TGTGCCTGGAGTGTCCCAGAGCAGACTGAAAAACTGTTTTTT.

CDR3 sequence reads: CASSSAKGGRDYGYTF. CDR3 nucleotide sequence: TGTGCCAGCAGCTCAGCTAAGGGGGGCAGGGACTATGGCTACACCTTC. The J gene is TRBJ1-2, the V gene TRBV7-8; tentative D call: TRBD1 (6 bases). The V and J ends lost 4 bases and 3 bases respectively, with 18 bases between them. Germline V lookup: CDR1 SGHVS, CDR2 FQNEAQ. CDR3 length: 16 residues.

This clonotype was recorded at least ten times. The chain links TRBV27 to TRBJ2-7; the D gene could be TRBD1 or TRBD2 (6 bases each). This CDR3 contains 15 residues. Trimming stripped 4 bases from V and 2 bases from J, with 15 bases between. Germline-derived CDR1 and CDR2 are MNHEY and SMNVEV (reference sequence). This CDR3 is CASSWGRDIPYEQYF. The CDR3 DNA reads TGTGCCAGCAGTTGGGGGCGGGACATCCCCTACGAGCAGTACTTC.

Ten or more counts support this clonotype. The rearrangement uses TRBV30 and TRBJ2-2; D possibly matches TRBD1 or TRBD2 (5 bases each). This CDR3 has 13 residues. Looked up from germline, CDR1 is GTSNPN and CDR2 is SVGIG (reference sequence). V was trimmed by 6 bases and J by 8 bases, leaving 16 bases between them. CDR3 sequence reads: CACSGTSMGELFF. CDR3 nucleotide sequence: TGTGCCTGCTCCGGGACCTCTATGGGGGAGCTGTTTTTT.